This TCR beta chain emerged from a study of beta chain features in type 1 diabetes. Overall study findings and caveats: For patients, the naive, central memory and Treg TCRB repertoires appeared more alike than for healthy donors. No resolution was reached here on whether HLA type influences TCRB rearrangement. For Type 1 diabetes patients, all four CD4+ subsets carried TCRB CDR3s that were moderately but significantly shorter. Diminished insertions and augmented deletions at VDJ junctions characterized type 1 diabetes patients.

Notes on this clone: The antigen is undetermined.

The CDR3 totals 15 residues. All of the isolated RNA was reverse transcribed, so expressed TCRB transcripts were sequenced. Reads from naive, central memory and regulatory T cell samples averaged about 3.3 million. Sequenced by immunoSEQ multiplex PCR; TCRdb stores in-frame clones only, minus some. The sample holds around 340,000 clones, roughly 8.8% seen once. This rearrangement joins TRBV21-1 to TRBJ2-7; the D call of TRBD2 is as the table states it, not checked on the DNA. TRBV21-1 is marked as a pseudogene. The sample taken for sequencing was central memory CD4+ T cells from blood. The sequence was collected from a man aged 30 to 45 with type 1 diabetes. The CDR3 region has the DNA TGTGCCAGCAGCATGGGGGACTGGATAAACTACGAGCAGTACTTC. Its translation: CASSMGDWINYEQYF.